This TCR beta chain was recorded in a study of regulatory T cells in long-lasting Graves disease. Broader study findings: TRBV28, TRBJ1-2 and TRBJ2-5 were segments that persistent disease favored.

Specified time point: newly diagnosed GD, antithyroid drugs for less than 3 months. Scientists built the TCR library using RNA that was extracted from PBMCs. Building the TCR beta libraries relied on iRepertoire HTBI primers, and CDR3 regions underwent Arm-PCR. TCRdb reanalysed the multiplex PCR reads using MiXCR and keeps one entry per CDR3 protein. The table includes 450,000 to 500,000 distinct CDR3 sequences, 15% to 20% detected once. The CDR3 covers 15 residues. The germline V gene encodes CDR1 MNHEY and CDR2 SVGEGT. Losses at the gene ends were 4 bases for V and 5 bases for J; bases not matched to a gene: 8. This clonotype was seen at least ten times. Its antigen is unknown. This same sample was also part of a study on T cells in Graves' hyperthyroidism and ophthalmopathy. That study adds: The TCR CDR3 was amplified in a first-round RT-PCR using the HTBI primer set.

The receptor was derived from a man aged 40-55 years with Graves disease. This material consisted of peripheral blood mononuclear cells (PBMCs), taken at new diagnosis, from a patient treated with antithyroid drugs. This sequence joins TRBV6-2 or TRBV6-3 and TRBJ2-5, with TRBD2 identical over 9 bases. The CDR3 bases are TGTGCCAGCAGTTCTTGGGCTAGCGGGATTGAGACCCAGTACTTC. Translating gives CASSSWASGIETQYF.